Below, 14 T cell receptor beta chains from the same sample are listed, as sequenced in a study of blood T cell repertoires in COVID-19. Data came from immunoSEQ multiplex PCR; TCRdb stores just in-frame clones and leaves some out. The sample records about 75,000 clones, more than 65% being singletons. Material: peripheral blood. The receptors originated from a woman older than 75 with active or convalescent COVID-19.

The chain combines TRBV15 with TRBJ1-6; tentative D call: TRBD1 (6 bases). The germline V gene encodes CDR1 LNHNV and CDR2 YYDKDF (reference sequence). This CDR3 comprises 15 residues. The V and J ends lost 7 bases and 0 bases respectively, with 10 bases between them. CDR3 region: CATKTGSSYNSPLHF. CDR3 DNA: TGTGCCACCAAAACAGGGAGCTCCTATAATTCACCCCTCCACTTT.

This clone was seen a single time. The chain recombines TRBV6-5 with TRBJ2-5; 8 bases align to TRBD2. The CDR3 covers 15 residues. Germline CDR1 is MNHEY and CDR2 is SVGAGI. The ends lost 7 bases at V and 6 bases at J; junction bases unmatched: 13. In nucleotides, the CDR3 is TGTGCCAGCACTCCCACCGGGGGGGGCCTCAAGACCCAGTACTTC. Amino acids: CASTPTGGGLKTQYF.

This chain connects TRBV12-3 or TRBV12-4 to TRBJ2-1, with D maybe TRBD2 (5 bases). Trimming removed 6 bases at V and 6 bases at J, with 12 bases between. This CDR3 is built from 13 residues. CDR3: CASSRGPGNEQFF. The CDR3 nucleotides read TGTGCCAGCAGCCGAGGGCCAGGCAATGAGCAGTTCTTC.

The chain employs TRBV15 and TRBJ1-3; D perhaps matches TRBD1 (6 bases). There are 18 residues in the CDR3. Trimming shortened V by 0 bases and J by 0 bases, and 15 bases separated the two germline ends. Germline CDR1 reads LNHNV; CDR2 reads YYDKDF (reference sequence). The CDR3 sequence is CATSRDLQGFSSGNTIYF. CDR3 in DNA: TGTGCCACCAGCAGAGATTTGCAGGGGTTTAGCTCTGGAAACACCATATATTTT.

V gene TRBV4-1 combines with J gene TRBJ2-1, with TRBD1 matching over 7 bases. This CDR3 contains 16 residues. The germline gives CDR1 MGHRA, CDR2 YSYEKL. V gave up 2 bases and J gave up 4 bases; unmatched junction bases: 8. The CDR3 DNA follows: TGCGCCAGCAGCCAATATCTACAGGGGTTGTACAATGAGCAGTTCTTC. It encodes CASSQYLQGLYNEQFF.

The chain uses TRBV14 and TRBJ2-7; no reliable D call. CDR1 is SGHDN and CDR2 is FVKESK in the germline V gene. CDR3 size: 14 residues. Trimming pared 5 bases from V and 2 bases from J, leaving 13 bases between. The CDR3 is CASSSFQIPYEQYF. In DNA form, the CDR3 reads TGTGCCAGCAGCTCATTTCAGATCCCCTACGAGCAGTACTTC.

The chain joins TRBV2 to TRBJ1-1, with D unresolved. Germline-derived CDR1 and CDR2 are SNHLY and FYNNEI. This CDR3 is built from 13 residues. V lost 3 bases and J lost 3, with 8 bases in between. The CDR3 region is CASSDRRYTEAFF. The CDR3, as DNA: TGTGCCAGCAGTGATCGGCGGTACACTGAAGCTTTCTTT.

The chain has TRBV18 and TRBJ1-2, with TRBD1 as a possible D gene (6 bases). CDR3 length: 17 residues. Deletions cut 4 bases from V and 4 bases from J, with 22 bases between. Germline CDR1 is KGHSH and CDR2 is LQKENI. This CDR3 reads CASSLPVRGRGGYGYTF. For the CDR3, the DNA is TGTGCCAGCTCACTACCGGTGAGGGGGAGAGGAGGCTATGGCTACACCTTC.

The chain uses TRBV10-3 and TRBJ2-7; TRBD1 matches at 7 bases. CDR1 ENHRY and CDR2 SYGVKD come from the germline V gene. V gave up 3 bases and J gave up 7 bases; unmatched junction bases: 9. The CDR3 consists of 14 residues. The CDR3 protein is CAISERDSYDEQYF. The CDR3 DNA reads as TGTGCCATCAGTGAAAGGGACAGTTACGATGAGCAGTACTTC.

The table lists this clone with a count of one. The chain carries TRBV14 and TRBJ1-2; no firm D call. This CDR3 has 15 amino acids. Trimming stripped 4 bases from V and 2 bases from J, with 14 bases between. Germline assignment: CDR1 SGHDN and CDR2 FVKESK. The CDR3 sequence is CASSLDATANYGYTF. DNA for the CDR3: TGTGCCAGCAGCCTTGATGCTACAGCCAACTATGGCTACACCTTC.

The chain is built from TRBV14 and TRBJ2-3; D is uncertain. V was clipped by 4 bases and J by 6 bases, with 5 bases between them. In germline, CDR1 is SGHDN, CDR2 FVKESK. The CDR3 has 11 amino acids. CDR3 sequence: CASSLSDTQYF. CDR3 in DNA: TGTGCCAGCAGCCTCAGTGATACGCAGTATTTT.

CDR3 residues: CASSLRSNSPLHF. DNA for the CDR3: TGTGCCAGCAGCTTGCGGTCTAATTCACCCCTCCACTTT. V gene TRBV7-9 combines with J gene TRBJ1-6; D unclear. The germline CDR1 and CDR2 sequences are SEHNR and FQNEAQ (reference sequence). This CDR3 has 13 residues. With 3 bases removed from V and 6 bases from J, the gap between germline ends came to 6 bases.

The CDR3: CASSVGRRGTDTQYF. The CDR3 bases are TGTGCCAGCAGCGTAGGGCGGCGGGGCACAGATACGCAGTATTTT. The chain joins TRBV9 to TRBJ2-3; D is perhaps TRBD2 (5 bases). This CDR3 has 15 amino acids. Germline CDR1 SGDLS, CDR2 YYNGEE. Trimming took 0 bases from V and 1 from J, leaving 9 bases between them.

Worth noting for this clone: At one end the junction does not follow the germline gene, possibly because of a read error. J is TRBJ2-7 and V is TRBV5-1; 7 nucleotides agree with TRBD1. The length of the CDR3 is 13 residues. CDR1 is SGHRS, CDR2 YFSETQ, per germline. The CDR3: CASRLGQTYEQYF. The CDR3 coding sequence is TGCGCCAGCAGGTTGGGACAGACCTACGAGCAGTACTTC.